This T cell receptor (beta chain) appears in the sequencing data of a study of blood T cell repertoires in COVID-19. Study-wide background: COVID-19 samples, acute and convalescent, were from the United States, Italy and Spain.

This CDR3 spans 14 amino acids. The V and J ends lost 4 bases and 4 bases, in that order; junction bases with no gene match: 4. The germline V gene has CDR1 MNHEY and CDR2 SMNVEV (reference sequence). The protocol was immunoSEQ multiplex PCR, while the TCRdb copy is restricted to in-frame clones and leaves out a portion. The sample includes 110,000 to 150,000 clones, around 80% of them seen just once. This clone has a handful of counts. The same CDR3 is also encoded by other DNA sequences in this sample. V is TRBV27 and J is TRBJ2-1, with 7 bases that match TRBD1. Sample: peripheral blood. The source is an older woman with acute or convalescent COVID-19. The CDR3 region has the DNA TGTGCCAGCAGTTCAGGGGGAAAATACAATGAGCAGTTCTTC. Its protein product is CASSSGGKYNEQFF.